A single sample gave rise to the 3 T cell receptor beta chains below, sequenced in a study of T cell clonality in common variable immunodeficiency. Study observations and caveats: Reportedly, TCR beta sequences from common variable immunodeficiency showed fewer deletions and N-nucleotide insertions.

No cognate antigen is known for these TCRs. The method was immunoSEQ multiplex PCR; TCRdb's version includes in-frame clones alone and lacks a portion of them. The repertoire consists of about 35,000 clones, none detected only once. The source material was peripheral blood mononuclear cells. Receptors were obtained from a human donor with common variable immunodeficiency.

This clone was recorded at least ten times. The read halts 3 residues ahead of the CDR3 end, with the missing end drawn from the germline J gene. The chain couples TRBV29-1 to TRBJ2-5; D perhaps matches TRBD2 (6 bases). Germline-derived CDR1 and CDR2 are SQVTM and ANQGSEA. The CDR3 is 13 residues long. Trimming cost V 3 bases and J 6 bases, with 14 bases left between them. CDR3 residues: CSVESGTLQTQYF. The sequenced CDR3 bases are TGCAGCGTTGAGTCAGGGACTCTCCAGACC.

This clone has at least ten counts. Read sequence stops 3 residues before the CDR3 end, and the germline J gene provides the missing end. This sequence joins TRBV5-1 and TRBJ2-7; D may be TRBD1 (6 bases). The germline V gene has CDR1 SGHRS and CDR2 YFSETQ. The CDR3 spans 14 residues. Between the trimmed V and J ends, which lost 2 bases and 1 base, there was a span of 10 bases. The covered CDR3 bases are TGCGCCAGCAGCTTATCCCAGGGGTCCTACGAG. Translated, it gives CASSLSQGSYE. Given in full, the CDR3 is CASSLSQGSYEQYF.

The part of the CDR3 DNA that was read is TGTGCCAGCCCCTCCCAGGGCGCTGATGGC. It specifies CASPSQGADG. The whole CDR3 protein is CASPSQGADGYTF. The rearrangement links TRBV6-9 to TRBJ1-2, with a possible D match to TRBD1 (5 bases). The read finishes 3 residues shy of the CDR3 end, and the germline J gene is used to complete it. CDR3 length equals 13 residues. Trimming cost V 8 bases and J 6 bases, with 16 bases left between them. Germline CDR1 MNHGY, CDR2 SVAAGI.